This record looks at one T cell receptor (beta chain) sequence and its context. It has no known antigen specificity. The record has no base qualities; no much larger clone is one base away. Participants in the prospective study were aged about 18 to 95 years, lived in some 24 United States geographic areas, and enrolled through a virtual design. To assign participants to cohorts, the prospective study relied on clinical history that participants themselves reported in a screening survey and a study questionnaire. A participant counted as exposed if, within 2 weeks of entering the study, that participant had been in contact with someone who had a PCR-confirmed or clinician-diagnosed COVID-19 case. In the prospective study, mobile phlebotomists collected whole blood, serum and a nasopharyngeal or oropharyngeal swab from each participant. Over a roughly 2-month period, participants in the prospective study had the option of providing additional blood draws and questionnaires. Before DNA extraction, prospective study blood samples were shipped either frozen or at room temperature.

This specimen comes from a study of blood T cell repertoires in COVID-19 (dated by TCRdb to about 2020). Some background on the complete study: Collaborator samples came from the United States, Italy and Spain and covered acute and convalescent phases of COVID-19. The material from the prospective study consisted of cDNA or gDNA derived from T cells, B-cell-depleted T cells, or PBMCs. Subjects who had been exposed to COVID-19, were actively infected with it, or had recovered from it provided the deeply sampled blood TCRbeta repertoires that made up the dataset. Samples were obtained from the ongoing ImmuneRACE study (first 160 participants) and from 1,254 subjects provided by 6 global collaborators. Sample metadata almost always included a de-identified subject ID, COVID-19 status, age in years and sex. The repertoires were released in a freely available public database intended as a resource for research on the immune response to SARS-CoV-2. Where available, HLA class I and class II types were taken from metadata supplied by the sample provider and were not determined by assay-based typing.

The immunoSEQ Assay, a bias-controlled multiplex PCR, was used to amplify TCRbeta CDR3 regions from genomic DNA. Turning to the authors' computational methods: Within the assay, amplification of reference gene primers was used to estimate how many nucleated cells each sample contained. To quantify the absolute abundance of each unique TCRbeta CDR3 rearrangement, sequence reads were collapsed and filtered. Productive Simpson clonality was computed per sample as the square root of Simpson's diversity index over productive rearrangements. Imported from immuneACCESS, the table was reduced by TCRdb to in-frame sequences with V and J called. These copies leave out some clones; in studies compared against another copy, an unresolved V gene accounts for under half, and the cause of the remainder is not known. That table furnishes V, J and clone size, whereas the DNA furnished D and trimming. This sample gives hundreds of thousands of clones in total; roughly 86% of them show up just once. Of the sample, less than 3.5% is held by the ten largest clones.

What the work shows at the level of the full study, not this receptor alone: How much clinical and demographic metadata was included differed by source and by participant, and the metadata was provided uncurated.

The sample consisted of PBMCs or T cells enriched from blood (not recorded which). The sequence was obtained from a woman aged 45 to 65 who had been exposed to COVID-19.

Here the CDR3 is given as CASSPWTGETEAFF. The nucleotides are TGTGCCAGCAGCCCATGGACAGGGGAGACTGAAGCTTTCTTT. The receptor chain draws on TRBV7-9 and TRBJ1-1, with 9 bases in between that match TRBD1. After removal of 5 bases from V and 5 bases from J, the junction retains 6 bases not matched to a gene. The germline V gene encodes CDR1 SEHNR and CDR2 FQNEAQ (reference sequence). The CDR3 covers 14 residues, taking in both the cysteine and the phenylalanine. CDR3 DNA only is kept here, 42 bases in frame from base 1.